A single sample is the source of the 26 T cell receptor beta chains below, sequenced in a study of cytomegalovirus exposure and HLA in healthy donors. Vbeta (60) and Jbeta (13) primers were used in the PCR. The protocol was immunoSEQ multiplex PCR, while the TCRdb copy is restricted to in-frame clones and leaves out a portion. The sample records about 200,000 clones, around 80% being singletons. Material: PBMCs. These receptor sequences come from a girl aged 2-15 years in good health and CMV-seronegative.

CDR3 nucleotide sequence: TGTGCCTGGACTTTATGGGGACAGCTGAACACTGAAGCTTTCTTT. It specifies CAWTLWGQLNTEAFF. This chain uses TRBV30 with TRBJ1-1; TRBD1 agrees at 7 bases. The germline V gene encodes CDR1 GTSNPN and CDR2 SVGIG (reference sequence). J lost 0 bases, V lost 4 bases, and 8 bases had no gene match. The CDR3 sequence is 15 residues long.

CDR3 nucleotides: TGTGCCACCAGCTACAGGGGGCTTGTCCATGGCTACACCTTC. Protein product: CATSYRGLVHGYTF. The chain couples TRBV15 to TRBJ1-2, with 9 bases fitting TRBD1. After removal of 5 bases from V and 6 bases from J, the junction contained 7 bases not matched to a gene. The CDR3 runs to 14 residues. CDR1 LNHNV and CDR2 YYDKDF come from the germline V gene (reference sequence).

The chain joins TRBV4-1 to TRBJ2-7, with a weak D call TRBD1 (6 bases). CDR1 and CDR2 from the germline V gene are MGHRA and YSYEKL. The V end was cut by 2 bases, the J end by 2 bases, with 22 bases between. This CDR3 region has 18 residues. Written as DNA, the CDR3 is TGCGCCAGCAGCCAATTCATTTTTTCGGACAGCCCAACCTACGAGCAGTACTTC. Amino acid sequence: CASSQFIFSDSPTYEQYF.

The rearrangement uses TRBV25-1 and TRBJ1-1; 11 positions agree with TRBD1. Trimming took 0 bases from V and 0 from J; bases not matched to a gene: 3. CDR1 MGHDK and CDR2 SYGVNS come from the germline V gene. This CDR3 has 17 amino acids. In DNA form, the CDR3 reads TGTGCCAGCAGTGAATATCAGGGACAGGGGGTGAACACTGAAGCTTTCTTT. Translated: CASSEYQGQGVNTEAFF. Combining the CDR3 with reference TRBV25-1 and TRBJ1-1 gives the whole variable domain EADIYQTPRYLVIGTGKKITLECSQTMGHDKMYWYQQDPGMELHLIHYSYGVNSTEKGDLSSESTVSRIRTEHFPLTLESARPSHTSQYLCASSEYQGQGVNTEAFFGQGTRLTVV.

In nucleotides, the CDR3 is TGTGCCAGCAGCGCCCTCAGGGAGGGTGAGCAGTTCTTC. Translated, it gives CASSALREGEQFF. This sequence joins TRBV27 and TRBJ2-1, with TRBD2 matching 7 bases. The CDR3 totals 13 residues. The V and J ends lost 6 bases and 9 bases, in that order; junction bases with no gene match: 8. CDR1 and CDR2 from the germline V gene are MNHEY and SMNVEV (reference sequence).

CDR3 coding DNA: TGTGCCAGCAGTGTTTCAGACAGGGTGGGCGGCTACACCTTC. This encodes CASSVSDRVGGYTF. The chain carries TRBV2 and TRBJ1-2, with 7 bases identical to TRBD1. CDR3 length: 14 amino acids. Germline CDR1 is SNHLY and CDR2 is FYNNEI. Trimming took 4 bases from V and 8 from J; bases not matched to a gene: 10.

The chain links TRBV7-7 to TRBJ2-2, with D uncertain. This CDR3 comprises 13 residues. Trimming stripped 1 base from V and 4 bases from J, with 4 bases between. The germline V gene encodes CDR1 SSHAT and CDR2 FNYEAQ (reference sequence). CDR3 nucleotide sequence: TGTGCCAGCAGCTTAGTTAGCACCGGGGAGCTGTTTTTT. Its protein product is CASSLVSTGELFF.

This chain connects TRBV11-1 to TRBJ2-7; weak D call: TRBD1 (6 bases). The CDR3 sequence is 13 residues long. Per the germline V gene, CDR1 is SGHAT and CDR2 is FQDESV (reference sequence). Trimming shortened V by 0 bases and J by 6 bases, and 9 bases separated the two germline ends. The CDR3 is CASSLATGSEQYF. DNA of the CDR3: TGTGCCAGCAGCTTAGCCACAGGGTCCGAGCAGTACTTC.

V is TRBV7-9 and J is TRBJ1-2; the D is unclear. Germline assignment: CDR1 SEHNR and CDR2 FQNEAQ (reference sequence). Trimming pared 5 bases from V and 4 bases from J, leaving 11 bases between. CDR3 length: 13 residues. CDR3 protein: CASSPLEFYGYTF. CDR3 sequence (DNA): TGTGCCAGCAGCCCACTAGAGTTCTATGGCTACACCTTC. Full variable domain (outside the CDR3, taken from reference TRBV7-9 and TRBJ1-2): DTGVSQNPRHKITKRGQNVTFRCDPISEHNRLYWYRQTLGQGPEFLTYFQNEAQLEKSRLLSDRFSAERPKGSFSTLEIQRTEQGDSAMYLCASSPLEFYGYTFGSGTRLTVV.

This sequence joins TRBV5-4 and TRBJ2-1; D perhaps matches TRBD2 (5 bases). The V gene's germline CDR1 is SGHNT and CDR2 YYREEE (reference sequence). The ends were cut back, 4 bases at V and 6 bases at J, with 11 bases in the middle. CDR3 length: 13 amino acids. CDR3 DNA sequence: TGTGCCAGCAGCCCCGGGATCGGCAATGAGCAGTTCTTC. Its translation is CASSPGIGNEQFF.

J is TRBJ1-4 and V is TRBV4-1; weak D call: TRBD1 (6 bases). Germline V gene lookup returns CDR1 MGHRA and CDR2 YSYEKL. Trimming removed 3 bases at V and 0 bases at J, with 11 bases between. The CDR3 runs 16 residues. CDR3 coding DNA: TGCGCCAGCAGCCAGCGACAGGCCGCAACTAATGAAAAACTGTTTTTT. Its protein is CASSQRQAATNEKLFF.

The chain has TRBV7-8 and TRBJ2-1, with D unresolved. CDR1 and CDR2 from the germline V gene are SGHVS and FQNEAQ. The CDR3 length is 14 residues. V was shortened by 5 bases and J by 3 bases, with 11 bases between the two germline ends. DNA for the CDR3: TGTGCCAGCAGCACAGAGATTAGCTACAATGAGCAGTTCTTC. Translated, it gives CASSTEISYNEQFF.

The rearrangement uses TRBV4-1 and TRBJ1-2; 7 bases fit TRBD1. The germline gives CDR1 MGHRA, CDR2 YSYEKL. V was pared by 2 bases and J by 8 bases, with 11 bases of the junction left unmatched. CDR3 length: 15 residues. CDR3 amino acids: CASSQLPGQPGGYTF. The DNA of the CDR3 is TGCGCCAGCAGCCAACTGCCGGGACAGCCGGGAGGCTACACCTTC.

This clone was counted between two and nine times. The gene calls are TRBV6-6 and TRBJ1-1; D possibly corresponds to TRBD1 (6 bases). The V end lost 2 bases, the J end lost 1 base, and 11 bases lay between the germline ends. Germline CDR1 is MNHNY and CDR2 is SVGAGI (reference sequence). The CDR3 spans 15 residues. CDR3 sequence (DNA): TGTGCCAGCAGTTACCCTCTGACAGGGAACACTGAAGCTTTCTTT. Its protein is CASSYPLTGNTEAFF.

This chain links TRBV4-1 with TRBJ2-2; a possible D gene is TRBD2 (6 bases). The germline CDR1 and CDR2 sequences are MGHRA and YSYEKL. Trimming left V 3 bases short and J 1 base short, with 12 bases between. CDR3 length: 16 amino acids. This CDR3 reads CASSHQGGMNTGELFF. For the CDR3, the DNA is TGCGCCAGCAGCCATCAAGGCGGGATGAACACCGGGGAGCTGTTTTTT.

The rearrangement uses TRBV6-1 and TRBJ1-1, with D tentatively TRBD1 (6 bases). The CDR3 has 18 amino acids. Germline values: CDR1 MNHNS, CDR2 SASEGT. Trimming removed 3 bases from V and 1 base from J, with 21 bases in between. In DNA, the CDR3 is TGTGCCAGCAGTGACTATCGCGTACTATCAGGGGAGAACACTGAAGCTTTCTTT. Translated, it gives CASSDYRVLSGENTEAFF.

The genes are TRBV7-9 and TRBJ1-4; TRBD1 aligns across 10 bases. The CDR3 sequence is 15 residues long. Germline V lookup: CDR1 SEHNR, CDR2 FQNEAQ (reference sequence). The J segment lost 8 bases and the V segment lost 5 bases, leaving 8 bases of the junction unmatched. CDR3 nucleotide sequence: TGTGCCAGCAGCACTGACAGGGGGCATGGGGAAAAACTGTTTTTT. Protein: CASSTDRGHGEKLFF.

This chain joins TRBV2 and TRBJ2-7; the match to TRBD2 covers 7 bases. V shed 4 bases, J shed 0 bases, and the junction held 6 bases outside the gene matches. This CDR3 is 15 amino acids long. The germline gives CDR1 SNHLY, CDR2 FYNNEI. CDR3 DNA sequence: TGTGCCAGCAGTGGGTTAGCGGGTAGCTCCTACGAGCAGTACTTC. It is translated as CASSGLAGSSYEQYF.

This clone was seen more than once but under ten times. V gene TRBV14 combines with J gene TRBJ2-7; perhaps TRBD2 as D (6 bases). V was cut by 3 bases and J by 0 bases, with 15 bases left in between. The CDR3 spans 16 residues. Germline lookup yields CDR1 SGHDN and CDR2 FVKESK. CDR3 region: CASSQLGGTDSYEQYF. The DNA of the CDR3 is TGTGCCAGCAGCCAGCTAGGAGGGACGGACTCCTACGAGCAGTACTTC.

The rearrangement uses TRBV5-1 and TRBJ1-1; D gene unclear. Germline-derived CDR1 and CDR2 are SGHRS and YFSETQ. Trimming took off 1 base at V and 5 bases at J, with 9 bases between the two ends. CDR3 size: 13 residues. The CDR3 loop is CASSLQNPTEAFF. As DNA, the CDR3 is TGCGCCAGCAGCTTGCAGAACCCGACTGAAGCTTTCTTT.

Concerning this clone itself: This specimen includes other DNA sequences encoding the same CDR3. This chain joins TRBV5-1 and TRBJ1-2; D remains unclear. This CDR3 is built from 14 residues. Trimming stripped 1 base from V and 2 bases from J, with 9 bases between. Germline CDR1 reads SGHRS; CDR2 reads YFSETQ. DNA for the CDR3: TGCGCCAGCAGCTTGCAAGGCAGGAACTATGGCTACACCTTC. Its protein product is CASSLQGRNYGYTF.

CDR3 bases: TGTGCCAGCAGTGACTCCGTAGCGGGGTCGAACAATGAGCAGTTCTTC. This gives the protein CASSDSVAGSNNEQFF. The chain is built from TRBV6-4 and TRBJ2-1; 8 nucleotides line up with TRBD2. The CDR3 is 16 residues long. From germline, CDR1 is MRHNA and CDR2 SNTAGT. The ends lost 0 bases at V and 5 bases at J; junction bases unmatched: 6.

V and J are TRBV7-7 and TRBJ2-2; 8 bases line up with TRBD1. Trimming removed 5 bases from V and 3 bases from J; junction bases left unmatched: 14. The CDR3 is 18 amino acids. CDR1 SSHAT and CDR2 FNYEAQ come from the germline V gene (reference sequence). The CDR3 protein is CASSHYSDREVDTGELFF. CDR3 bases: TGTGCCAGCAGCCATTACTCGGACAGGGAGGTAGACACCGGGGAGCTGTTTTTT. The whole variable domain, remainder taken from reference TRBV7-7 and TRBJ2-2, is GAGVSQSPRYKVTKRGQDVTLRCDPISSHATLYWYQQALGQGPEFLTYFNYEAQPDKSGLPSDRFSAERPEGSISTLTIQRTEQRDSAMYRCASSHYSDREVDTGELFFGEGSRLTVL.

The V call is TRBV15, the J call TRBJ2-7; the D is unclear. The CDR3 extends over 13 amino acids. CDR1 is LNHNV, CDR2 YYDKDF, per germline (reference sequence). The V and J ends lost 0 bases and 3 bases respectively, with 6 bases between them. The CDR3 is CATSRDHFYEQYF. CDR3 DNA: TGTGCCACCAGCAGAGATCATTTCTACGAGCAGTACTTC. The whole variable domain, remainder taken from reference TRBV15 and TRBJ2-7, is DAMVIQNPRYQVTQFGKPVTLSCSQTLNHNVMYWYQQKSSQAPKLLFHYYDKDFNNEADTPDNFQSRRPNTSFCFLDIRSPGLGDTAMYLCATSRDHFYEQYFGPGTRLTVT.

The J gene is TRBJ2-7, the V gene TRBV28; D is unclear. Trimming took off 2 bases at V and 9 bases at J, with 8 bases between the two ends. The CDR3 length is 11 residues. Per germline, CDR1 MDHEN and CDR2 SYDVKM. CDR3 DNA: TGTGCCAGCAGTTTAAATTTATGGCAGTACTTC. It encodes CASSLNLWQYF.

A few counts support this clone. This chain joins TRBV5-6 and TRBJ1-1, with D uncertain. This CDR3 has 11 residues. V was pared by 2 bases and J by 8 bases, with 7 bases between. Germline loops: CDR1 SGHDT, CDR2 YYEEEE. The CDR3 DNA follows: TGTGCCAGCAGCTTAGCCGGGGAAGCTTTCTTT. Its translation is CASSLAGEAFF.